The next 12 T cell receptor beta chains were all read from a single sample in a study of T cell clusters in autoimmune cytopenias. TRB was amplified from roughly 0.25 ug of peripheral blood genomic DNA per sample. Multiplex touch-down PCR amplified TRB using TRB-A and TRB-B pools in one tube. TCRdb reprocessed the multiplex PCR reads, with one entry per CDR3 protein and no DNA. Seen in this sample are 7,500 to 9,500 distinct CDR3 sequences; the ten most common clones hold around 4.2%. The sample consisted of peripheral blood. These receptors all come from a human donor with an autoimmune cytopenia or autoimmune hepatitis (not recorded which).

The chain combines TRBV21-1 with TRBJ2-6. TRBV21-1 is reported as a pseudogene. This CDR3 comprises 16 residues. Here the CDR3 reads CASSVRPRSGAIVLTF.

The chain employs TRBV7-6 and TRBJ1-3; the TCRdb call, TRBD1, lacks DNA for checking. Germline values: CDR1 SGHVS, CDR2 FNYEAQ. The CDR3 extends over 15 amino acids. This CDR3 is CASSPTGSSGNTIYF.

This clonotype counts as medium-sized by frequency. J is TRBJ2-1 and V is TRBV6-1; TCRdb selects TRBD1, and the lack of DNA leaves this call unchecked. The CDR3 runs to 15 residues. The germline V gene encodes CDR1 MNHNS and CDR2 SASEGT. The CDR3 sequence is CASSDLTGNYNEQFF.

Measured by frequency, this clonotype is medium-sized. The chain employs TRBV19 and TRBJ2-5; the TRBD2 assignment by TCRdb is unverifiable without DNA. Germline V lookup: CDR1 LNHDA, CDR2 SQIVND (reference sequence). The CDR3 covers 15 residues. The CDR3 sequence is CASTRYGSDSGTQYF. The full variable domain, completed using reference TRBV19 and TRBJ2-5, is DGGITQSPKYLFRKEGQNVTLSCEQNLNHDAMYWYRQDPGQGLRLIYYSQIVNDFQKGDIAEGYSVSREKKESFPLTVTSAQKNPTAFYLCASTRYGSDSGTQYFGPGTRLLVL.

V and J are TRBV28 and TRBJ2-2; TCRdb lists TRBD1, though no DNA is available to test this call. Germline V lookup: CDR1 MDHEN, CDR2 SYDVKM. The CDR3 covers 14 residues. The CDR3 reads CASIHGDRAGELFF.

J is TRBJ2-3 and V is TRBV6-5. The CDR3 extends over 16 amino acids. Germline CDR1 and CDR2: MNHEY and SVGAGI. CDR3 residues: CASSYSALQYTDTQYF.

The rearrangement links TRBV6-6 to TRBJ1-2; TCRdb names TRBD1, which stays unverified in the absence of DNA. The CDR3 extends over 13 amino acids. Germline V gene sequence: CDR1 MNHNY, CDR2 SVGAGI (reference sequence). This CDR3 is CASSSDPVDGYTF.

This clonotype is called medium-sized based on its frequency. This chain joins TRBV19 and TRBJ2-1. This CDR3 spans 12 amino acids. CDR1 is LNHDA and CDR2 is SQIVND in the germline V gene (reference sequence). CDR3 sequence reads: CASTADHNEQFF.

The chain couples TRBV19 to TRBJ1-5. Germline-derived CDR1 and CDR2 are LNHDA and SQIVND (reference sequence). The CDR3 extends over 13 amino acids. This CDR3 reads CASRLQEGQPQHF. The whole variable domain, remainder taken from reference TRBV19 and TRBJ1-5, is DGGITQSPKYLFRKEGQNVTLSCEQNLNHDAMYWYRQDPGQGLRLIYYSQIVNDFQKGDIAEGYSVSREKKESFPLTVTSAQKNPTAFYLCASRLQEGQPQHFGDGTRLSIL.

The rearrangement joins TRBV12-3 or TRBV12-4 to TRBJ1-5; no DNA is available, so the TRBD1 call from TCRdb remains unchecked. The CDR3 is made up of 15 amino acids. The CDR3 loop reads CASSLLGGPNQPQHF.

This clonotype is classed as medium-sized by frequency. This chain joins TRBV6-1 and TRBJ1-1. Per germline, CDR1 MNHNS and CDR2 SASEGT. CDR3 size: 13 residues. This chain's CDR3 is CASSRTGFTEAFF.

V gene TRBV6-6 combines with J gene TRBJ1-2; TCRdb returns TRBD1, unconfirmable since there is no DNA. Germline values: CDR1 MNHNY, CDR2 SVGAGI (reference sequence). This CDR3 has 14 residues. Here the CDR3 reads CASITRIGGYGYTF.